The next 14 T cell receptor beta chains were all read from a single sample in a study of shared clonotypes between healthy human individuals. The repertoire was sequenced with immunoSEQ multiplex PCR; TCRdb's copy has only in-frame clones and lacks some. The sample lists roughly 170,000 clones; approximately 70% were seen once. Material: memory CD4+ T cells sorted from blood. Subset: CD45RA-negative fraction. Receptors originate from a man in his thirties or forties in good health.

The CDR3 DNA follows: TGTGCCAGCAGCTTAGCGGTAGCGGGAGGATCTTACAATGAGCAGTTCTTC. Its protein is CASSLAVAGGSYNEQFF. The chain links TRBV7-3 to TRBJ2-1; 10 nucleotides agree with TRBD2. Trimming removed 2 bases from V and 4 bases from J; junction bases left unmatched: 8. The CDR3 loop spans 17 amino acids. Germline V gene lookup returns CDR1 SGHTA and CDR2 FQGTGA.

The chain links TRBV15 to TRBJ1-5, with a weak D call TRBD1 (6 bases). Deletions cut 0 bases from V and 7 bases from J, with 13 bases between. The CDR3 runs to 15 residues. In germline, CDR1 is LNHNV, CDR2 YYDKDF (reference sequence). The CDR3 sequence is CATSRDTGWDQPQHF. Here the CDR3 DNA reads TGTGCCACCAGCAGAGACACAGGGTGGGACCAGCCCCAGCATTTT.

The CDR3 DNA follows: TGTGCCAGCAGTTTGGCAGGGGGCCCGAATCAGCCCCAGCATTTT. This encodes CASSLAGGPNQPQHF. The chain combines TRBV28 with TRBJ1-5, with TRBD1 matching 8 bases. The CDR3 is 15 amino acids. The J segment lost 4 bases and the V segment lost 3 bases, leaving 5 bases of the junction unmatched. The germline gives CDR1 MDHEN, CDR2 SYDVKM. Variable domain in full (rest from reference TRBV28 and TRBJ1-5): DVKVTQSSRYLVKRTGEKVFLECVQDMDHENMFWYRQDPGLGLRLIYFSYDVKMKEKGDIPEGYSVSREKKERFSLILESASTNQTSMYLCASSLAGGPNQPQHFGDGTRLSIL.

The V call is TRBV28, the J call TRBJ1-2, with D hard to call. The ends were cut back, 8 bases at V and 0 bases at J, with 4 bases in the middle. Looked up from germline, CDR1 is MDHEN and CDR2 is SYDVKM. The CDR3 has 11 residues. The CDR3 here is CASGTNYGYTF. CDR3 nucleotides: TGTGCCAGCGGAACTAACTATGGCTACACCTTC.

About this clone: The same CDR3 is also encoded by other DNA sequences in this sample. The rearrangement links TRBV5-1 to TRBJ2-5; D is unresolved. The germline gives CDR1 SGHRS, CDR2 YFSETQ. This CDR3 spans 12 amino acids. Trimming took off 2 bases at V and 2 bases at J, with 4 bases between the two ends. The DNA of the CDR3 is TGCGCCAGCAGCTTAAATCAAGAGACCCAGTACTTC. This codes for CASSLNQETQYF.

The V call is TRBV5-5, the J call TRBJ1-2, with a tentative D call TRBD1 (5 bases). The CDR3 extends over 15 amino acids. V was cut by 3 bases and J by 4 bases, with 16 bases left in between. CDR1 and CDR2 from the germline V gene are SGHKS and YYEKEE (reference sequence). The CDR3 DNA sequence: TGTGCCAGCAGCTGGGAAGGGGACCGCACCTATGGCTACACCTTC. It specifies CASSWEGDRTYGYTF.

The V call is TRBV28, the J call TRBJ1-5, with 7 positions matching TRBD1. The CDR3 runs to 14 residues. From germline, CDR1 is MDHEN and CDR2 SYDVKM. Unmatched junction bases numbered 10, after V lost 7 bases and J lost 7 bases. This chain's CDR3 is CASITTGVKQPQHF. The CDR3 DNA is TGTGCCAGCATCACTACAGGGGTAAAGCAGCCCCAGCATTTT.

The chain recombines TRBV14 with TRBJ2-5; possibly TRBD2 for D (7 bases). The CDR3 spans 15 residues. Germline V gives CDR1 SGHDN, CDR2 FVKESK. V was cut by 4 bases and J by 5 bases, with 17 bases left in between. This chain's CDR3 is CASSPIMGGRETQYF. CDR3 in DNA: TGTGCCAGCAGCCCCATCATGGGGGGGCGGGAGACCCAGTACTTC. Supplemented by reference TRBV14 and TRBJ2-5, the full variable domain reads EAGVTQFPSHSVIEKGQTVTLRCDPISGHDNLYWYRRVMGKEIKFLLHFVKESKQDESGMPNNRFLAERTGGTYSTLKVQPAELEDSGVYFCASSPIMGGRETQYFGPGTRLLVL.

The chain combines TRBV9 with TRBJ1-5; 8 nucleotides match TRBD1. Germline trimming cut 4 bases from V and 2 bases from J; bases unmatched to any gene: 5. Germline V gene sequence: CDR1 SGDLS, CDR2 YYNGEE. The CDR3 is made up of 15 amino acids. CDR3 sequence (DNA): TGTGCCAGCAGCCCAGAGGGACAGGGCAATCAGCCCCAGCATTTT. It translates to CASSPEGQGNQPQHF.

This clone appeared a few times. The chain carries TRBV25-1 and TRBJ2-7; D is undetermined. The germline CDR1 and CDR2 sequences are MGHDK and SYGVNS. This CDR3 spans 11 amino acids. The ends were cut back, 3 bases at V and 5 bases at J, with 5 bases in the middle. CDR3 region: CASSDVDEQYF. The CDR3 DNA sequence: TGTGCCAGCAGTGACGTAGACGAGCAGTACTTC.

The CDR3 is CASSFSPLYEQYF. The CDR3 DNA reads TGTGCCAGCAGTTTCTCGCCCCTCTACGAGCAGTACTTC. The chain is built from TRBV27 and TRBJ2-7, with D unresolved. The CDR3 totals 13 residues. Germline-derived CDR1 and CDR2 are MNHEY and SMNVEV (reference sequence). V was clipped by 3 bases and J by 3 bases, with 9 bases between them.

V is TRBV7-9 and J is TRBJ1-1, with 9 bases identical to TRBD1. Trimming cost V 5 bases and J 1 base; bases outside gene matches: 2. Germline lookup yields CDR1 SEHNR and CDR2 FQNEAQ (reference sequence). The CDR3 spans 14 residues. The CDR3 bases are TGTGCCAGCAGCAAGGGACAGGGGAACACTGAAGCTTTCTTT. It is translated as CASSKGQGNTEAFF. The variable domain in full, completed from reference TRBV7-9 and TRBJ1-1, reads DTGVSQNPRHKITKRGQNVTFRCDPISEHNRLYWYRQTLGQGPEFLTYFQNEAQLEKSRLLSDRFSAERPKGSFSTLEIQRTEQGDSAMYLCASSKGQGNTEAFFGQGTRLTVV.

This clone was observed a handful of times. The chain employs TRBV29-1 and TRBJ2-3; 8 nucleotides match TRBD2. The CDR3 runs 15 residues. Trimming took 7 bases from V and 1 from J; bases not matched to a gene: 10. Germline V CDR1 and CDR2: SQVTM, ANQGSEA. CDR3 DNA: TGCAGCGCTGTATTAGCGGGACCCGGCACAGATACGCAGTATTTT. Its translation: CSAVLAGPGTDTQYF.

There are many counts of this clone. The V and J genes are TRBV7-6 and TRBJ2-1; a possible D gene is TRBD1 (6 bases). V dropped 2 bases and J dropped 7 bases, with 6 bases sitting between them. The V gene's germline CDR1 is SGHVS and CDR2 FNYEAQ. This CDR3 contains 12 residues. The CDR3: CASSLQGNEQFF. CDR3 nucleotide sequence: TGTGCCAGCAGCTTACAGGGGAATGAGCAGTTCTTC.